This entry lists 5 T cell receptor beta chains sequenced from one sample in a study of Ad26.COV2.S vaccination and SARS-CoV-2 variants. TCRdb's table, derived via immunoSEQ multiplex PCR, lists solely in-frame clones and lacks some. This sample carries approximately 280,000 clones, around 87% of them seen once, and the ten largest clones take around 3.5%. As for treatment: 19 received Ad26.COV2.S at low or high dose, single or two shots; about 5 received placebo; per-sample allocation not given. Day 63 after the first injection of vaccine or placebo was the sampling time. The specimen was peripheral blood, collected in a trial of Ad26.COV2.S vaccine versus placebo. The receptor set was obtained from a person aged 18-65 years who received the Ad26.COV2.S COVID-19 vaccine or a placebo.

The V gene is TRBV6-5, the J gene TRBJ1-4; D may be TRBD1 (6 bases). The CDR3 sequence is 15 residues long. Germline V CDR1 and CDR2: MNHEY, SVGAGI. V shed 6 bases and J shed 2 bases, with 13 bases lying between them. The CDR3 nucleotides read TGTGCCAGCAGGCAACAGGGACGGACTAATGAAAAACTGTTTTTT. Amino acids: CASRQQGRTNEKLFF.

This clone is a singleton in its sample. V gene TRBV7-8 combines with J gene TRBJ2-3; D gene unclear. This CDR3 is 12 amino acids long. Germline values: CDR1 SGHVS, CDR2 FQNEAQ. Trimming pared 5 bases from V and 3 bases from J, leaving 6 bases between. CDR3 residues: CASSPRTDTQYF. CDR3 in DNA: TGTGCCAGCAGCCCAAGGACAGATACGCAGTATTTT.

V and J are TRBV5-4 and TRBJ2-7; possible D gene TRBD2, 7 bases. Germline CDR1 and CDR2: SGHNT and YYREEE (reference sequence). The CDR3 is 17 residues long. The V and J ends lost 4 bases and 6 bases respectively, with 26 bases between them. CDR3 sequence reads: CASSPGGMGGGIAEQYF. The CDR3 bases are TGTGCCAGCAGCCCCGGTGGGATGGGAGGGGGTATTGCCGAGCAGTACTTC.

V is TRBV5-1 and J is TRBJ1-2; TRBD1 is a possible D gene (5 bases). V gave up 3 bases and J gave up 3 bases, with 15 bases separating them. This CDR3 region has 15 residues. Germline V CDR1 and CDR2: SGHRS, YFSETQ. The CDR3 region has the DNA TGCGCCAGCAGCTGGACCGGAGGGACCGACTATGGCTACACCTTC. It yields the protein CASSWTGGTDYGYTF.

V and J are TRBV29-1 and TRBJ1-5; TRBD1 matches at 11 bases. Trimming removed 4 bases from V and 2 bases from J; junction bases left unmatched: 16. This CDR3 has 19 amino acids. The germline gives CDR1 SQVTM, CDR2 ANQGSEA. The CDR3 sequence: CSVVLRGQGAVFGNQPQHF. In DNA, the CDR3 is TGCAGCGTTGTTTTACGCGGACAGGGGGCAGTTTTTGGCAATCAGCCCCAGCATTTT.